This T cell receptor beta chain was profiled in a study of blood T cell repertoires in COVID-19. The CDR3 loop spans 16 amino acids. Germline V gene data show CDR1 as SGDLS and CDR2 as YYNGEE. J was trimmed by 2 bases and V by 3 bases; bases with no gene match: 6. This clone was seen more than once but under ten times. Method: immunoSEQ multiplex PCR; TCRdb's copy keeps in-frame clones and lacks some. The data show about 170,000 clones, over 70% seen once. The TCR sequence derives from a woman between 65 and 79 years old who had recovered from COVID-19. The J gene is TRBJ1-4, the V gene TRBV9; 8 nucleotides match TRBD1. Sequencing was performed on peripheral blood. The CDR3 sequence is CASSALRQGTNEKLFF. CDR3 coding DNA: TGTGCCAGCAGCGCCCTCCGACAGGGGACTAATGAAAAACTGTTTTTT.